This record looks at one TCR beta chain sequence and its context. Its specificity is unknown. This sample is part of a study of T cell responses to AZD1222 COVID-19 vaccine. The overall study: Second doses that came at about 4 or about 12 weeks were put together.

Per the germline V gene, CDR1 is WSHSY and CDR2 is SAAADI. V was pared by 7 bases and J by 2 bases, with 13 bases of the junction left unmatched. CDR3 size: 16 residues. Findings and caveats of the study: Donors were chiefly white British, with a greater number of females, and clonal diversity was perhaps underestimated. Unmutated regions of variants are reportedly targeted by nearly half of spike-specific TCRs.

The method was immunoSEQ multiplex PCR; TCRdb's version includes in-frame clones alone and lacks a portion of them. The sample carries just under 85,000 clones, more than 75% recorded once. V gene TRBV10-2 combines with J gene TRBJ2-5; 7 positions match TRBD1. Sequencing was performed on peripheral blood, taken on day 0 of AZD1222 vaccination. The receptor was derived from an adult in good health. The CDR3 here is CASTPSTPGQQETQYF. CDR3 sequence (DNA): TGCGCCAGCACTCCTTCAACTCCGGGACAGCAAGAGACCCAGTACTTC.